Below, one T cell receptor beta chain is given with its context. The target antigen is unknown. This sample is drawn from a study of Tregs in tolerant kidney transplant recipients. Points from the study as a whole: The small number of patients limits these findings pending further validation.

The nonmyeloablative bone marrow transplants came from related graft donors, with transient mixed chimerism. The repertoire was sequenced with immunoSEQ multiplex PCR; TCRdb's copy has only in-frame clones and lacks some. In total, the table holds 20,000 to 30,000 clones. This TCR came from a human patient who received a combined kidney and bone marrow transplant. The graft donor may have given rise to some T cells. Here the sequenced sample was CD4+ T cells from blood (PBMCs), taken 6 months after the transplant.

This CDR3 is CAWTRDRYSPLHF. The CDR3 bases that were read are TGTGCCTGGACCCGGGACAGGTATTCACCC. The chain has TRBV30 and TRBJ1-6; 8 bases line up with TRBD1. The CDR3 end is not reached by the read, which stops 3 residues before it; the germline J gene fills it in. The J segment lost 8 bases and the V segment lost 4 bases, leaving 4 bases of the junction unmatched. This CDR3 comprises 13 residues. CDR1 is GTSNPN and CDR2 is SVGIG in the germline V gene (reference sequence). Combining the CDR3 with reference TRBV30 and TRBJ1-6 gives the whole variable domain SQTIHQWPATLVQPVGSPLSLECTVEGTSNPNLYWYRQAAGRGLQLLFYSVGIGQISSEVPQNLSASRPQDRQFILSSKKLLLSDSGFYLCAWTRDRYSPLHFGNGTRLTVT.